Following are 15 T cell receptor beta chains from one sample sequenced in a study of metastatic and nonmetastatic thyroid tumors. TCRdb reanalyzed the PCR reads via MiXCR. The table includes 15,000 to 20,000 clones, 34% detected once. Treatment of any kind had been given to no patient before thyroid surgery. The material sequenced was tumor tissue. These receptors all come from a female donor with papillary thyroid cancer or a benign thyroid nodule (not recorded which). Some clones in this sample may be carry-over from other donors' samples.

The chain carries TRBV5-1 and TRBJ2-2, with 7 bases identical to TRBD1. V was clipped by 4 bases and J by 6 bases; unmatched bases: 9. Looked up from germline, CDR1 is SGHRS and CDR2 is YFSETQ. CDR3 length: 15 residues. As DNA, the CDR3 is TGCGCCAGCAGCCCGACAGGGTGGGTGCCCGGGGAGCTGTTTTTT. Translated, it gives CASSPTGWVPGELFF.

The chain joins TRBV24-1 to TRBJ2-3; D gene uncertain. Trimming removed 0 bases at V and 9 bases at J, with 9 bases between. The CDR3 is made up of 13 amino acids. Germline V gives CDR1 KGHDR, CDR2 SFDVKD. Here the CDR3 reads CATSDLGQETQYF. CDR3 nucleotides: TGTGCCACCAGTGATTTGGGTCAGGAAACGCAGTATTTT.

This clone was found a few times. The CDR3 is CATAGLGFEQYF. The CDR3 DNA is TGTGCCACCGCCGGGCTAGGGTTCGAGCAGTACTTC. The chain couples TRBV28 to TRBJ2-7; unclear D gene. The germline V gene encodes CDR1 MDHEN and CDR2 SYDVKM. Trimming removed 10 bases at V and 6 bases at J, with 16 bases between. The CDR3 runs to 12 residues.

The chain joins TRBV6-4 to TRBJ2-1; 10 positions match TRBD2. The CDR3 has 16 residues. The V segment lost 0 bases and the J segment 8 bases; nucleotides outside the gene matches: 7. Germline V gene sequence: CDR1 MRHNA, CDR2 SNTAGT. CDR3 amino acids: CASSDSYSGRFDEQFF. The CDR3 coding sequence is TGTGCCAGCAGTGACTCTTATAGCGGGAGGTTTGATGAGCAGTTCTTC.

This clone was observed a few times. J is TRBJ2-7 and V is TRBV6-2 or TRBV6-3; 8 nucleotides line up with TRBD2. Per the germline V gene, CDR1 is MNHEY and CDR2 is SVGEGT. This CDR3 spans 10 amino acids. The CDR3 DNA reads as TGTTCAGCGGGGGCCTACGAGCAGTACTTC. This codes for CSAGAYEQYF.

The CDR3 sequence is CASSEVWQGKGSYEQYF. The DNA for the CDR3 is TGTGCCAGCAGTGAAGTTTGGCAGGGCAAGGGCTCCTACGAGCAGTACTTC. V and J are TRBV2 and TRBJ2-7; tentatively, D is TRBD1 (5 bases). Germline V gene lookup returns CDR1 SNHLY and CDR2 FYNNEI. The CDR3 has 17 amino acids. Deletions cut 1 base from V and 0 bases from J, with 16 bases between.

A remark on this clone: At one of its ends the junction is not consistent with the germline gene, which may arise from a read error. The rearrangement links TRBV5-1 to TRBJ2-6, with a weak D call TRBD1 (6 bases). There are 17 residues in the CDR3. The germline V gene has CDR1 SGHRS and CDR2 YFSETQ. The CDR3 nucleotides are TGCGCCAGCAGCGCGACAGGTGTTAAATCTGGGGCCAACGCCCTGACTTTC. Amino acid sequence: CASSATGVKSGANALTF.

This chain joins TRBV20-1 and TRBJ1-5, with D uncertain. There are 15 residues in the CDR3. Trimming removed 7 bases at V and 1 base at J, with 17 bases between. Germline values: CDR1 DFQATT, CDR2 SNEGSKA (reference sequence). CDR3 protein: CSGSAGPTSNQPQHF. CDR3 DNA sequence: TGCAGTGGCTCCGCCGGGCCTACAAGCAATCAGCCCCAGCATTTT.

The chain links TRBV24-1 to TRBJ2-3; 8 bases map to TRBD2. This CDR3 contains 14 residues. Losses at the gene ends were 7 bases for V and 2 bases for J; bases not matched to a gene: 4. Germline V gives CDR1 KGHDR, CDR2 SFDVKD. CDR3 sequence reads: CATSLAGLTDTQYF. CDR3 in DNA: TGTGCCACCAGCCTAGCGGGTCTCACAGATACGCAGTATTTT.

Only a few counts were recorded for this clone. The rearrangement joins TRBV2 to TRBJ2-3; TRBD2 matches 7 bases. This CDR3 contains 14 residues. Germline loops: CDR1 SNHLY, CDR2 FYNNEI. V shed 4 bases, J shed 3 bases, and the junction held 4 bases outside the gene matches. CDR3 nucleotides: TGTGCCAGCAGTGTCATGGGGGGGACAGATACGCAGTATTTT. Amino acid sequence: CASSVMGGTDTQYF.

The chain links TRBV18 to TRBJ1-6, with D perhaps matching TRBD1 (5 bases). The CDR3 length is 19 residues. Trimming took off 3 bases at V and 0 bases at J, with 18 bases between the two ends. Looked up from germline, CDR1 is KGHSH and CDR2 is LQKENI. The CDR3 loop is CASSPVGTVDSSYNSPLHF. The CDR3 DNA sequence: TGTGCCAGCTCACCCGTCGGGACGGTTGACAGCTCCTATAATTCACCCCTCCACTTT.

The CDR3 coding sequence is TGTGCCAGCAGCGTAGTCCCTAGCGGGAGAGGCACCGGGGAGCTGTTTTTT. Amino acid sequence: CASSVVPSGRGTGELFF. The chain is built from TRBV9 and TRBJ2-2; TRBD2 agrees at 10 bases. V dropped 0 bases and J dropped 4; count of bases not matched to a gene: 6. The CDR3 consists of 17 residues. Per the germline V gene, CDR1 is SGDLS and CDR2 is YYNGEE.

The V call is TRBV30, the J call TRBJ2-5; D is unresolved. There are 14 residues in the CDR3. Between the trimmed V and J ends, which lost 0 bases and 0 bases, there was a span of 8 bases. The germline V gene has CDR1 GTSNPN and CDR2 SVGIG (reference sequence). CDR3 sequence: CAWSVGGDQETQYF. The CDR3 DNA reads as TGTGCCTGGAGTGTCGGCGGAGACCAAGAGACCCAGTACTTC.

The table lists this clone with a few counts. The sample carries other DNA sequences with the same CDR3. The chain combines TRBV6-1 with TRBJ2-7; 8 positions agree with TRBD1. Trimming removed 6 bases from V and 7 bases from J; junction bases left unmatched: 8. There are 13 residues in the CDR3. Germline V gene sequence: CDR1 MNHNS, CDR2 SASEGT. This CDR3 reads CASSQVTGGEQYF. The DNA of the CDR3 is TGTGCCAGCAGCCAGGTCACAGGGGGTGAGCAGTACTTC.

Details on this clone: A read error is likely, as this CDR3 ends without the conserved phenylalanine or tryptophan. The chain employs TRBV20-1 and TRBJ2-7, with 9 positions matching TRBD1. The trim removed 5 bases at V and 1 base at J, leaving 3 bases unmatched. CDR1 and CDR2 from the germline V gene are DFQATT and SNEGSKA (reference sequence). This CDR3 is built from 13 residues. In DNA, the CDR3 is TGCAGTGCTTCCGGGACAGGGTCCTACGAGCAGTACCTC. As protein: CSASGTGSYEQYL.